This entry describes one TCR beta chain. The antigen remains undetermined. This CDR3 has 12 amino acids. Trimming removed 3 bases at V and 7 bases at J, with 4 bases between. Germline V CDR1 and CDR2: LGHNA, YSLEER. There was relapse after autologous stem cell transplantation in every patient, and there was variation in brentuximab vedotin exposure. The sample belongs to a study of PD-1 blockade in classical Hodgkin lymphoma. Profiled with immunoSEQ multiplex PCR; TCRdb holds only in-frame clones, not every one. The sample has 25,000 to 35,000 clones; approximately 70% are singletons. Study conclusions and caveats: Why repertoires differed is undefined; disease activity or prior therapy possibly contributed. Whereas CD4+ TCR diversity had risen significantly by C4D1, CD8+ TCR diversity had not.

Sequencing used peripheral blood mononuclear cells (PBMCs), obtained before the second cycle of nivolumab. The gene calls are TRBV4-3 and TRBJ1-6; no definite D call. The sequence came from a human donor with classical Hodgkin lymphoma. The CDR3 reads CASSHSNSPLHF. The CDR3 nucleotides are TGCGCCAGCAGCCATTCCAATTCACCCCTCCACTTT.